This T cell receptor beta chain came from a study of beta chain features in type 1 diabetes. Broader study findings: All four CD4+ subsets of Type 1 diabetes patients contained TCRB CDR3s that were moderately but significantly shorter.

The CDR3 consists of 14 residues. CDR1 is SGHTA and CDR2 is FQGNSA in the germline V gene. With V trimmed by 5 bases and J by 5 bases, 6 bases remained unmatched. This clone was picked up a small number of times. The target antigen is unknown. The sequenced template was cDNA made from the entire isolated RNA. The protocol was immunoSEQ multiplex PCR, while the TCRdb copy is restricted to in-frame clones and leaves out a portion. Among about 240,000 clones listed, about 14% were seen once. The sequence came from a man younger than 45 with type 1 diabetes. The specimen was naive CD4+ T cells from blood. This rearrangement joins TRBV7-2 to TRBJ2-5; TRBD2 agrees at 9 bases. The DNA of the CDR3 is TGTGCCAGCAGCCGGGGACTAGCTGGGGAGACCCAGTACTTC. Its protein is CASSRGLAGETQYF.